These 24 T cell receptor beta chains share one sample of origin, sequenced in a study of blood T cells in healthy people across ages. Primers used in a second PCR of roughly 7 to 11 cycles were a sample-barcoded 5' primer and a J-beta primer mix. TCRdb re-called the 5' RACE reads with MiXCR, one entry per CDR3 protein. The sample consists of about 720,000 distinct CDR3 sequences, about a fifth of them appearing once. Input material: blood. These receptor sequences come from a man in his 70s in good health.

The chain uses TRBV12-3 or TRBV12-4 and TRBJ2-3; D gene unclear. The CDR3 length is 12 residues. The ends were cut back, 0 bases at V and 8 bases at J, with 6 bases in the middle. The CDR3 is CASSLAGPTQYF. CDR3 sequence (DNA): TGTGCCAGCAGTTTAGCAGGGCCTACGCAGTATTTT.

This chain links TRBV5-1 with TRBJ1-1, with D unresolved. Deletions cut 1 base from V and 4 bases from J, with 14 bases between. Germline V gene sequence: CDR1 SGHRS, CDR2 YFSETQ. The CDR3 spans 15 residues. The CDR3 bases are TGCGCCAGCAGCTTGAGAACCGAGGCGGGCACTGAAGCTTTCTTT. Amino acid sequence: CASSLRTEAGTEAFF. Together with reference TRBV5-1 and TRBJ1-1, the CDR3 gives the full variable domain: KAGVTQTPRYLIKTRGQQVTLSCSPISGHRSVSWYQQTPGQGLQFLFEYFSETQRNKGNFPGRFSGRQFSNSRSEMNVSTLELGDSALYLCASSLRTEAGTEAFFGQGTRLTVV.

This chain uses TRBV6-6 with TRBJ1-5; 8 bases fit TRBD1. The CDR3 length is 14 residues. The germline V gene encodes CDR1 MNHNY and CDR2 SVGAGI (reference sequence). With 0 bases clipped from V and 7 bases from J, the junction kept 2 bases outside the gene matches. The CDR3 nucleotides read TGTGCCAGCAGTTACTCTGGACAGGGCCAGCCCCAGCATTTT. Translated, it gives CASSYSGQGQPQHF.

This clonotype was observed a few times. An end of the junction does not agree with germline; a read error may underlie this. V gene TRBV29-1 combines with J gene TRBJ1-2; D is ambiguous. The CDR3 has 13 amino acids. Germline CDR1 and CDR2: SQVTM and ANQGSEA. In DNA, the CDR3 is TGCAGCGTTGAAGATGATCGGAACTGTGGCTACACCTTC. Encoded protein: CSVEDDRNCGYTF.

J is TRBJ2-4 and V is TRBV12-3 or TRBV12-4, with D possibly matching TRBD2 (7 bases). Trimming took off 7 bases at V and 3 bases at J, with 16 bases between the two ends. The CDR3 length is 15 residues. The CDR3 loop reads CASIRGGAGKNIQYF. Written as DNA, the CDR3 is TGTGCCAGCATTCGAGGGGGGGCCGGCAAAAACATTCAGTACTTC.

V is TRBV20-1 and J is TRBJ2-5; no clear D gene. This CDR3 has 15 residues. CDR1 and CDR2 from the germline V gene are DFQATT and SNEGSKA (reference sequence). Trimming took off 0 bases at V and 5 bases at J, with 16 bases between the two ends. CDR3 DNA: TGCAGTGCTAGAGATCAGGCAGTGGGTTGGGAGACCCAGTACTTC. Translation: CSARDQAVGWETQYF.

This chain uses TRBV29-1 with TRBJ1-4, with no clear D. Trimming cost V 4 bases and J 0 bases, with 9 bases left between them. Germline V CDR1 and CDR2: SQVTM, ANQGSEA. This CDR3 has 14 amino acids. CDR3 residues: CSVVGGATNEKLFF. The DNA for the CDR3 is TGCAGCGTTGTCGGCGGGGCAACTAATGAAAAACTGTTTTTT.

The chain couples TRBV20-1 to TRBJ2-3, with 8 bases fitting TRBD1. The CDR3 totals 16 residues. Germline V gives CDR1 DFQATT, CDR2 SNEGSKA (reference sequence). With V trimmed by 2 bases and J by 2 bases, 9 bases remained unmatched. The CDR3 region is CSARTGQGIFTDTQYF. CDR3 nucleotide sequence: TGCAGTGCTAGAACCGGACAGGGCATCTTCACAGATACGCAGTATTTT.

This clonotype came up a few times. J is TRBJ2-7 and V is TRBV11-1, with a tentative D call TRBD1 (6 bases). V was cut by 5 bases and J by 2 bases, with 16 bases left in between. Germline V lookup: CDR1 SGHAT, CDR2 FQDESV (reference sequence). CDR3 length: 15 residues. The CDR3 loop reads CASSPDRAKPYEQYV. CDR3 in DNA: TGTGCCAGCAGCCCGGACAGAGCGAAACCCTACGAGCAGTACGTC.

V is TRBV12-3 or TRBV12-4 and J is TRBJ1-1, with D hard to call. This CDR3 region has 13 residues. V lost 6 bases and J 6 bases, leaving 14 bases between the germline ends. The CDR3 region is CASRKRAIAEAFF. The CDR3 coding sequence is TGTGCCAGCAGAAAGAGGGCTATCGCTGAAGCTTTCTTT.

The V gene is TRBV7-2, the J gene TRBJ2-2, with 7 nucleotides matching TRBD2. CDR3 size: 16 residues. The junction had 5 bases not matched to a gene; V was cut back by 0 bases and J by 4 bases. The germline CDR1 and CDR2 sequences are SGHTA and FQGNSA. CDR3 residues: CASSLARGSGTGELFF. CDR3 in DNA: TGTGCCAGCAGCTTAGCGCGCGGGAGCGGCACCGGGGAGCTGTTTTTT.

This clonotype was picked up a small number of times. The V gene is TRBV6-5, the J gene TRBJ2-2; 13 positions agree with TRBD2. Germline CDR1 and CDR2: MNHEY and SVGAGI. This CDR3 is built from 18 residues. J gave up 7 bases and V 3 bases, and 11 bases lay outside the gene matches. The CDR3 region is CASSYRRLAGGHGGELFF. CDR3 coding DNA: TGTGCCAGCAGTTATAGACGACTAGCGGGAGGCCACGGCGGGGAGCTGTTTTTT.

The chain has TRBV20-1 and TRBJ2-2, with D possibly being TRBD2 (5 bases). The V gene lost 5 bases and the J gene lost 5 bases, with 21 bases spanning the gap. CDR1 is DFQATT, CDR2 SNEGSKA, per germline (reference sequence). The CDR3 is 16 amino acids. CDR3 DNA sequence: TGCAGTGCTTCCCTTCGACGGGCGCCGGGGACCGGGGAGCTGTTTTTT. Its protein is CSASLRRAPGTGELFF.

The CDR3 loop is CASSRWGTSTDTQYF. Written as DNA, the CDR3 is TGTGCCAGCTCACGGTGGGGGACGAGCACAGATACGCAGTATTTT. This chain joins TRBV18 and TRBJ2-3, with D perhaps matching TRBD1 or TRBD2 (5 bases each). The CDR3 length is 15 residues. V gave up 4 bases and J gave up 0 bases, with 11 bases separating them. Germline V CDR1 and CDR2: KGHSH, LQKENI.

The CDR3 DNA sequence: TGTGCCAGCAGCCGAGGGACAGGGAATAACTATGGCTACACCTTC. It translates to CASSRGTGNNYGYTF. This chain joins TRBV3-1 and TRBJ1-2; the match to TRBD1 covers 9 bases. Per germline, CDR1 LGHDT and CDR2 YNNKEL (reference sequence). This CDR3 spans 15 amino acids. Trimming at V came to 4 bases and at J to 1 base, leaving 4 bases not matched to a gene.

This clonotype turned up a few times. The V and J genes are TRBV20-1 and TRBJ1-5; possibly TRBD1 for D (5 bases). The CDR3 has 12 amino acids. V was shortened by 1 base and J by 6 bases, with 7 bases between the two germline ends. Germline CDR1 DFQATT, CDR2 SNEGSKA (reference sequence). This CDR3 is CSARGDLQPQHF. CDR3 DNA: TGCAGTGCTAGAGGGGACCTTCAGCCCCAGCATTTT.

This clonotype was counted a few times. This chain connects TRBV6-5 to TRBJ2-7; D may be TRBD1 or TRBD2 (5 bases each). This CDR3 has 16 amino acids. The V end was cut by 6 bases, the J end by 2 bases, with 20 bases between. Germline-derived CDR1 and CDR2 are MNHEY and SVGAGI. The CDR3 bases are TGTGCCAGCAGGCCCCCCGGGGCGGTAGCTCCCTACGAGCAGTACTTC. Translated, it gives CASRPPGAVAPYEQYF.

This clonotype has more than one count but fewer than ten. The CDR3, as DNA: TGCAGTGCCGATCGACTAGCGGGAGGCACCTACAATGAGCAGTTCTTC. Its protein is CSADRLAGGTYNEQFF. The J gene is TRBJ2-1, the V gene TRBV20-1, with 13 bases matching TRBD2. From germline, CDR1 is DFQATT and CDR2 SNEGSKA (reference sequence). CDR3 length: 16 amino acids. J lost 2 bases, V lost 6 bases, and 7 bases had no gene match.

There are a few counts of this clonotype. The chain employs TRBV15 and TRBJ1-4, with 12 bases fitting TRBD1. This CDR3 has 16 amino acids. Trimming at V came to 8 bases and at J to 8 bases, leaving 12 bases not matched to a gene. Germline V gives CDR1 LNHNV, CDR2 YYDKDF (reference sequence). The CDR3 reads CATARDRGLLNEKLFF. The CDR3 DNA follows: TGTGCCACCGCCCGGGACAGGGGGCTTCTTAACGAAAAACTGTTTTTT.

This clonotype has just a few counts. The V gene is TRBV6-2 or TRBV6-3, the J gene TRBJ2-7; D may correspond to TRBD1 or TRBD2 (5 bases each). The ends were cut back, 5 bases at V and 4 bases at J, with 18 bases in the middle. Germline V lookup: CDR1 MNHEY, CDR2 SVGEGT. This CDR3 spans 15 amino acids. The CDR3 region has the DNA TGTGCCAGCAGTAAACGTGTGGGACGCCTGTACGAGCAGTACTTC. Translating it yields CASSKRVGRLYEQYF.

The V call is TRBV4-3, the J call TRBJ1-3; possible D gene TRBD1, 6 bases. Deletions cut 2 bases from V and 4 bases from J, with 12 bases between. The CDR3 has 15 residues. CDR1 is LGHNA and CDR2 is YSLEER in the germline V gene. The DNA of the CDR3 is TGCGCCAGCAGCCAATGGGCAGGGGTCGGAAACACCATATATTTT. Encoded protein: CASSQWAGVGNTIYF.

The table lists this clonotype with many counts. The rearrangement joins TRBV12-3 or TRBV12-4 to TRBJ1-3, with D possibly matching TRBD1 (6 bases). Trimming pared 2 bases from V and 1 base from J, leaving 12 bases between. The length of the CDR3 is 16 residues. CDR3: CASSLLAGTSGNTIYF. The CDR3 DNA is TGTGCCAGCAGTTTACTGGCAGGGACATCTGGAAACACCATATATTTT.

The V and J genes are TRBV12-3 or TRBV12-4 and TRBJ2-6; no firm D call. V lost 6 bases and J lost 3, with 15 bases in between. The CDR3 has 16 amino acids. The CDR3 DNA follows: TGTGCCAGCAGGCGCGGCGCTGAGATTGGGGCCAACGTCCTGACTTTC. Residues: CASRRGAEIGANVLTF.

This rearrangement joins TRBV6-6 to TRBJ2-2; TRBD1 aligns across 7 bases. V lost 6 bases, J lost 4 bases, and 8 bases stayed unmatched. Germline V CDR1 and CDR2: MNHNY, SVGAGI (reference sequence). CDR3 length equals 15 residues. CDR3 DNA sequence: TGTGCCAGCAGACCACCAGGGGGAGCCACCGGGGAGCTGTTTTTT. Residues: CASRPPGGATGELFF.